A selection of T cell receptor beta chains follows, all from one sample in a study of T cells in Graves' hyperthyroidism and ophthalmopathy. One entry per CDR3 protein, called by TCRdb with MiXCR from the multiplex PCR reads. The sample comprises about 540,000 distinct CDR3 sequences, 40% to 55% of which are singletons, and approximately 8.2% rests with the top ten. Sequencing was done on a sample of peripheral blood or thyroid tissue (not recorded which). Receptors originate from a woman aged 18-29 years with Graves' hyperthyroidism. CDR3s include the opening cysteine and the closing phenylalanine or tryptophan. A D gene is named only where the DNA matches it firmly. Clone size appears in some rows only: once, few, many, or a class for an expanded clone.

clone size	D gene	J gene	V gene	CDR3 DNA	CDR3 protein
-	-	TRBJ2-1	TRBV24-1	TGTGCCACCAGTCATTTAAATGAGCAGTTCTTC	CATSHLNEQFF
-	TRBD2	TRBJ2-1	TRBV24-1	TGTGCCACCAGTGGCCTAGCGGGAGGATTTGAGCAGTTCTTC	CATSGLAGGFEQFF
few	-	TRBJ1-2	TRBV2	TGTGCCAGCAGTGCTAGGGGGTTCAATGGCTACACCTTC	CASSARGFNGYTF
many	-	TRBJ1-1	TRBV5-1	TGCGCCAGCAGCTTGGTCTCGGGGAACACTGAAGCTTTCTTT	CASSLVSGNTEAFF
many	-	TRBJ1-1	TRBV13	TGTGCCAGCAGCTCCGGGGAGAACACTGAAGCTTTCTTT	CASSSGENTEAFF
-	-	TRBJ1-6	TRBV12-3/TRBV12-4	TGTGCCAGCAGTTTAACAGGTTTTTCGACACCCCTCCACTTT	CASSLTGFSTPLHF
many	-	TRBJ1-2	TRBV5-6	TGTGCCAGCAGCGGACTGGCAGGAACTAACTATGGCTACACCTTC	CASSGLAGTNYGYTF
-	-	TRBJ1-4	TRBV2	TGTGCCAGCAGTGAATTAGGTGAAAAACTGTTTTTT	CASSELGEKLFF
-	TRBD2	TRBJ2-3	TRBV15	TGTGCCACCAGCAGAGATAGCGGGCTAAGCACAGATACGCAGTATTTT	CATSRDSGLSTDTQYF
many	-	TRBJ1-2	TRBV5-6	TGTGCCAGCAGCTTGGTCACCCAGGGTGGCTACACCTTC	CASSLVTQGGYTF
once	TRBD1	TRBJ2-6	TRBV29-1	TGCAGCGTTGTTGCGGACAGGGTCGAGTCTGGGGCCAACGTCCTGACTTTC	CSVVADRVESGANVLTF
-	-	TRBJ2-7	TRBV7-8	TGTGCCAGCAGCTTCCCTAGCGTCTCCTCCTACGAGCAGTACTTC	CASSFPSVSSYEQYF
once	TRBD2	TRBJ2-1	TRBV10-3	TGTGCCATCAGTGAATGGGGGCTAGCGGGTAATGACAATGAGCAGTTCTTC	CAISEWGLAGNDNEQFF
-	-	TRBJ1-2	TRBV4-1	TGCGCCAGCAGCCTATCACTGTTAAACTATGGCTACACCTTC	CASSLSLLNYGYTF
-	TRBD2	TRBJ2-3	TRBV29-1	TGCAGCGTCACAGCGGGGTTCGGAGATACGCAGTATTTT	CSVTAGFGDTQYF
-	-	TRBJ2-7	TRBV15	TGTGCCTGGAGTGTACAAACAGGGACCTACGAGCAGTACTTC	CAWSVQTGTYEQYF
many	-	TRBJ1-1	TRBV29-1	TGCAGCGTTCCGGAGTTACTCGGAACTGAAGCTTTCTTT	CSVPELLGTEAFF
once	TRBD2	TRBJ2-5	TRBV25-1	TGTGCCCTGGGGAGGACTAGCGGCCAAGAGACCCAGTACTTC	CALGRTSGQETQYF
-	-	TRBJ1-6	TRBV10-3	TGTGCCATTGGACGGACAGTACACAATTCACCCCTCCACTTT	CAIGRTVHNSPLHF
many	-	TRBJ1-6	TRBV2	TGTGCCAGCAGTGCAAGGACGGCGTATAATTCACCCCTCCACTTT	CASSARTAYNSPLHF
-	TRBD2	TRBJ2-1	TRBV11-2	TGTGCCAGCGGAACCGGGACTAGCGGGAGAGGCGAGCAGTTCTTC	CASGTGTSGRGEQFF
many	-	TRBJ1-5	TRBV12-3/TRBV12-4	TGTGCCAGCAGTTTGGCCCGTCCCCAGCATTTT	CASSLARPQHF
-	-	TRBJ1-6	TRBV7-8	TGTGCCAGCAGCTTAGGGGGGCTGCCCTATAATTCACCCCTCCACTTT	CASSLGGLPYNSPLHF
-	TRBD1	TRBJ2-2	TRBV29-1	TGCAGCGTCCGCTGGACAGGCTCGAACACCGGGGAGCTGTTTTTT	CSVRWTGSNTGELFF
many	-	TRBJ1-1	TRBV7-6	TGTGCCAGCAGCTTAGGTGCAGCCATGAACACTGAAGCTTTCTTT	CASSLGAAMNTEAFF